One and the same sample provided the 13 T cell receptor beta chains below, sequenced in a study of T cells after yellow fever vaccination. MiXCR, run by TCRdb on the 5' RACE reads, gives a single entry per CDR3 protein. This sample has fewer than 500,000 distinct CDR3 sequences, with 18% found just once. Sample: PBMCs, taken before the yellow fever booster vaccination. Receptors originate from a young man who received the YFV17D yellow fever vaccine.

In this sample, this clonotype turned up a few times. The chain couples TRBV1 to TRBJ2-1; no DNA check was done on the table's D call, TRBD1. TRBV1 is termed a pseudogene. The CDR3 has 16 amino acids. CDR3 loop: CTSSQDRWVAPAEQFF. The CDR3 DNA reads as TGCACCAGCAGCCAAGACAGGTGGGTTGCGCCGGCCGAGCAGTTCTTC.

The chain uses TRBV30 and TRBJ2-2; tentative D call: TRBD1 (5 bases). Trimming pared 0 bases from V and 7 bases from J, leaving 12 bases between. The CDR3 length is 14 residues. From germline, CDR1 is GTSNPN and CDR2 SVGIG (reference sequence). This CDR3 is CAWSVQQQGGELFF. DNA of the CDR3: TGTGCCTGGAGTGTACAACAGCAGGGCGGGGAGCTGTTTTTT.

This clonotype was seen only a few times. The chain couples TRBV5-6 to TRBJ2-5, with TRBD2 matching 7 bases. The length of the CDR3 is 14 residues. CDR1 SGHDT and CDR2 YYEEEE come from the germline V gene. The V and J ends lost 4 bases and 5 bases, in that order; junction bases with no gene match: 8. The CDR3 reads CASSVGGSRETQYF. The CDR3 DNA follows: TGTGCCAGCAGCGTGGGGGGGTCGCGTGAGACCCAGTACTTC.

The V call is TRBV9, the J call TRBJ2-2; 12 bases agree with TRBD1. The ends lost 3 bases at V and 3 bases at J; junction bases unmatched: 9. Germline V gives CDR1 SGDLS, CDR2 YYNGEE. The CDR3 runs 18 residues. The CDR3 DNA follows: TGTGCCAGCAGCGCCCGATCCGGGACAGGGGGCGACACCGGGGAGCTGTTTTTT. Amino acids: CASSARSGTGGDTGELFF. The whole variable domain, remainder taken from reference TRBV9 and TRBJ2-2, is DSGVTQTPKHLITATGQRVTLRCSPRSGDLSVYWYQQSLDQGLQFLIQYYNGEERAKGNILERFSAQQFPDLHSELNLSSLELGDSALYFCASSARSGTGGDTGELFFGEGSRLTVL.

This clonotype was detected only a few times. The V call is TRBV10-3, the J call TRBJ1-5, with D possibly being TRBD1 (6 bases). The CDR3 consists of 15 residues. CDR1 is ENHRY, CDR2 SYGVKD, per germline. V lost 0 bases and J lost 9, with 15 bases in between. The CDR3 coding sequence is TGTGCCATCAGTGAGTCTTCACAGGGCACGGGGCCCCAGCATTTT. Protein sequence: CAISESSQGTGPQHF.

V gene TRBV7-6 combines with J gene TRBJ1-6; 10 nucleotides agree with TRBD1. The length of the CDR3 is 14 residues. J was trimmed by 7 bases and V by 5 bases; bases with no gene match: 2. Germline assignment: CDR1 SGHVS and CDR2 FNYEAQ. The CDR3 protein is CASSATGGNSPLHF. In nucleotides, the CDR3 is TGTGCCAGCAGCGCGACAGGGGGCAATTCACCCCTCCACTTT.

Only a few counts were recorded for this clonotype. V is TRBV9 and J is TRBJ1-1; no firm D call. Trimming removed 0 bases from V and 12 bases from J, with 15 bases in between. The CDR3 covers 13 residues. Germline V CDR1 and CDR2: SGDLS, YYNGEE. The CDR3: CASSVEVASTPFF. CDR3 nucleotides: TGTGCCAGCAGCGTAGAAGTAGCCTCTACTCCTTTCTTT.

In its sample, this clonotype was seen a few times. The CDR3 region is CSADKSGTTYEQYF. CDR3 nucleotides: TGCAGTGCCGATAAATCGGGGACGACCTACGAGCAGTACTTC. This chain links TRBV20-1 with TRBJ2-7; either TRBD1 or TRBD2 may supply D (5 bases each). This CDR3 is 14 amino acids long. V lost 6 bases to trimming and J lost 2 bases, with 17 bases between them. Germline V CDR1 and CDR2: DFQATT, SNEGSKA (reference sequence).

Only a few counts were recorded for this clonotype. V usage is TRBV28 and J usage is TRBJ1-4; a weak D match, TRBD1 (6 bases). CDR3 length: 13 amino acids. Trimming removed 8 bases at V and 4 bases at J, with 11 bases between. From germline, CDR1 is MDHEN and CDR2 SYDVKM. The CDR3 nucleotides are TGTGCCAGCTTGGACAGAAATAATGAAAAACTGTTTTTT. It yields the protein CASLDRNNEKLFF. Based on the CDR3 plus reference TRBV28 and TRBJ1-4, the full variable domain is DVKVTQSSRYLVKRTGEKVFLECVQDMDHENMFWYRQDPGLGLRLIYFSYDVKMKEKGDIPEGYSVSREKKERFSLILESASTNQTSMYLCASLDRNNEKLFFGSGTQLSVL.

This CDR3 is CASSLGEGGANTGELFF. The CDR3 DNA reads as TGTGCCAGCAGTTTAGGCGAAGGTGGCGCGAACACCGGGGAGCTGTTTTTT. The V and J genes are TRBV27 and TRBJ2-2, with D unclear. Germline loops: CDR1 MNHEY, CDR2 SMNVEV (reference sequence). This CDR3 is built from 17 residues. Trimming pared 2 bases from V and 0 bases from J, leaving 13 bases between.

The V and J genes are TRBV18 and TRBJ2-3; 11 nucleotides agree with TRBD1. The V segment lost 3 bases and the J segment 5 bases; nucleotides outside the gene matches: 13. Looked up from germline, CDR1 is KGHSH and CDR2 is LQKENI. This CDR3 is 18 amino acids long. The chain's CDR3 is CASSPRGQGARAGDTQYF. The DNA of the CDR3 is TGTGCCAGCTCACCTCGAGGACAGGGGGCGCGAGCGGGAGATACGCAGTATTTT.

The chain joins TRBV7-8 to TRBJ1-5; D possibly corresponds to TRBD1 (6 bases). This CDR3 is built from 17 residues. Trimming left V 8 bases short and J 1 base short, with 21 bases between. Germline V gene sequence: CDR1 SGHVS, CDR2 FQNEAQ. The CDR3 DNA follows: TGTGCCAGCTCCGTTAGGGGGTCGGGTGAAAGCAATCAGCCCCAGCATTTT. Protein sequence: CASSVRGSGESNQPQHF.

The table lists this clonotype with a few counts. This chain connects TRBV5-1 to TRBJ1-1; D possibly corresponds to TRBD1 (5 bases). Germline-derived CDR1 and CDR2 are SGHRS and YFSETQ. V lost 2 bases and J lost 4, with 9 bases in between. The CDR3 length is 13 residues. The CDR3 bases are TGCGCCAGCAGCTTCCCGGGGCTCACTGAAGCTTTCTTT. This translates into CASSFPGLTEAFF.